This T cell receptor (beta chain) derives from a study of shared clonotypes between healthy human individuals. Study-wide results and limits: Naive CD4 clonotypes were shared across several donors at 4% to 5%.

On this clone itself: Its antigen is not identified.

Generated by immunoSEQ multiplex PCR, the TCRdb table keeps only in-frame clones and is missing some. This sample yields more than 2 million clones, of which about 93% are seen a single time; approximately 1.6% belongs to the top ten. Naive CD8 populations comprised CD45RO-negative cells positively selected for CCR7, excluding terminally differentiated effector memory CD45RA+ cells. The V gene end was trimmed by 0 bases and the J gene end by 4 bases; junction bases not matched to a gene: 9. The CDR3 contains 19 residues. Germline lookup yields CDR1 SGHRS and CDR2 YFSETQ. The sample was naive CD8+ T cells from PBMCs. This TCR was sampled from a man between 18 and 35 years old in good health. Some clones in this sample may be carry-over from other donors' samples. The V gene is TRBV5-1, the J gene TRBJ2-2; 13 bases agree with TRBD2. The CDR3 region is CASSLAGLAGIGSTGELFF. For the CDR3, the DNA is TGCGCCAGCAGCTTGGCGGGACTAGCGGGGATCGGGAGCACCGGGGAGCTGTTTTTT.